These 5 T cell receptor beta chains were all obtained from the same sample, sequenced in a study of cytotoxic CD8 clonotypes in ibrutinib-treated CLL. Only in-frame clones appear in the TCRdb table, and some are missing; sequencing was by immunoSEQ multiplex PCR. This sample has some 100,000 clones; more than 55% occur once, and the top ten carry 30% to 45%. Sequenced material: PBMCs, taken after 24 months of ibrutinib treatment. The receptors here all came from a human donor with chronic lymphocytic leukemia.

This chain links TRBV7-8 with TRBJ2-7, with unresolved D. V was clipped by 0 bases and J by 2 bases, with 8 bases between them. CDR1 SGHVS and CDR2 FQNEAQ come from the germline V gene. The length of the CDR3 is 14 residues. The CDR3 nucleotides read TGTGCCAGCAGCTTAGCCCCGGGCCCCTACGAGCAGTACTTC. It is translated as CASSLAPGPYEQYF.

This clone appeared a few times. Mismatch with germline at one junction end may stem from a read error. The rearrangement links TRBV10-3 to TRBJ2-7; tentatively, D is TRBD2 (5 bases). CDR3 size: 12 residues. Looked up from germline, CDR1 is ENHRY and CDR2 is SYGVKD. The CDR3 bases are TGCGGGGTTACCAACAACAGAAGCGAGCAGTACTTC. Protein sequence: CGVTNNRSEQYF.

This clone occurred many times. This rearrangement joins TRBV11-3 to TRBJ2-2; D gene unclear. Trimming took off 7 bases at V and 4 bases at J, with 13 bases between the two ends. Germline V gene data show CDR1 as SGHNT and CDR2 as YENEEA. This CDR3 is 14 amino acids long. The CDR3 DNA reads as TGTGCCAGCACCACATCCAGTGGCACCGGGGAGCTGTTTTTT. This codes for CASTTSSGTGELFF.

This clone was counted a few times. V and J are TRBV13 and TRBJ2-2; no firm D call. V lost 6 bases to trimming and J lost 5 bases, with 10 bases between them. CDR3 size: 13 residues. Looked up from germline, CDR1 is PRHDT and CDR2 is FYEKMQ (reference sequence). The CDR3 nucleotides read TGTGCCAGCAGTTTAAAAGGGACCGGGGAGCTGTTTTTT. Translated, it gives CASSLKGTGELFF.

The rearrangement joins TRBV6-1 to TRBJ2-3; D gene ambiguous. Trimming took off 7 bases at V and 1 base at J, with 12 bases between the two ends. Germline loops: CDR1 MNHNS, CDR2 SASEGT. This CDR3 is 14 amino acids long. CDR3: CASIDGSRTDTQYF. In DNA form, the CDR3 reads TGTGCCAGCATCGACGGGTCCCGCACAGATACGCAGTATTTT.